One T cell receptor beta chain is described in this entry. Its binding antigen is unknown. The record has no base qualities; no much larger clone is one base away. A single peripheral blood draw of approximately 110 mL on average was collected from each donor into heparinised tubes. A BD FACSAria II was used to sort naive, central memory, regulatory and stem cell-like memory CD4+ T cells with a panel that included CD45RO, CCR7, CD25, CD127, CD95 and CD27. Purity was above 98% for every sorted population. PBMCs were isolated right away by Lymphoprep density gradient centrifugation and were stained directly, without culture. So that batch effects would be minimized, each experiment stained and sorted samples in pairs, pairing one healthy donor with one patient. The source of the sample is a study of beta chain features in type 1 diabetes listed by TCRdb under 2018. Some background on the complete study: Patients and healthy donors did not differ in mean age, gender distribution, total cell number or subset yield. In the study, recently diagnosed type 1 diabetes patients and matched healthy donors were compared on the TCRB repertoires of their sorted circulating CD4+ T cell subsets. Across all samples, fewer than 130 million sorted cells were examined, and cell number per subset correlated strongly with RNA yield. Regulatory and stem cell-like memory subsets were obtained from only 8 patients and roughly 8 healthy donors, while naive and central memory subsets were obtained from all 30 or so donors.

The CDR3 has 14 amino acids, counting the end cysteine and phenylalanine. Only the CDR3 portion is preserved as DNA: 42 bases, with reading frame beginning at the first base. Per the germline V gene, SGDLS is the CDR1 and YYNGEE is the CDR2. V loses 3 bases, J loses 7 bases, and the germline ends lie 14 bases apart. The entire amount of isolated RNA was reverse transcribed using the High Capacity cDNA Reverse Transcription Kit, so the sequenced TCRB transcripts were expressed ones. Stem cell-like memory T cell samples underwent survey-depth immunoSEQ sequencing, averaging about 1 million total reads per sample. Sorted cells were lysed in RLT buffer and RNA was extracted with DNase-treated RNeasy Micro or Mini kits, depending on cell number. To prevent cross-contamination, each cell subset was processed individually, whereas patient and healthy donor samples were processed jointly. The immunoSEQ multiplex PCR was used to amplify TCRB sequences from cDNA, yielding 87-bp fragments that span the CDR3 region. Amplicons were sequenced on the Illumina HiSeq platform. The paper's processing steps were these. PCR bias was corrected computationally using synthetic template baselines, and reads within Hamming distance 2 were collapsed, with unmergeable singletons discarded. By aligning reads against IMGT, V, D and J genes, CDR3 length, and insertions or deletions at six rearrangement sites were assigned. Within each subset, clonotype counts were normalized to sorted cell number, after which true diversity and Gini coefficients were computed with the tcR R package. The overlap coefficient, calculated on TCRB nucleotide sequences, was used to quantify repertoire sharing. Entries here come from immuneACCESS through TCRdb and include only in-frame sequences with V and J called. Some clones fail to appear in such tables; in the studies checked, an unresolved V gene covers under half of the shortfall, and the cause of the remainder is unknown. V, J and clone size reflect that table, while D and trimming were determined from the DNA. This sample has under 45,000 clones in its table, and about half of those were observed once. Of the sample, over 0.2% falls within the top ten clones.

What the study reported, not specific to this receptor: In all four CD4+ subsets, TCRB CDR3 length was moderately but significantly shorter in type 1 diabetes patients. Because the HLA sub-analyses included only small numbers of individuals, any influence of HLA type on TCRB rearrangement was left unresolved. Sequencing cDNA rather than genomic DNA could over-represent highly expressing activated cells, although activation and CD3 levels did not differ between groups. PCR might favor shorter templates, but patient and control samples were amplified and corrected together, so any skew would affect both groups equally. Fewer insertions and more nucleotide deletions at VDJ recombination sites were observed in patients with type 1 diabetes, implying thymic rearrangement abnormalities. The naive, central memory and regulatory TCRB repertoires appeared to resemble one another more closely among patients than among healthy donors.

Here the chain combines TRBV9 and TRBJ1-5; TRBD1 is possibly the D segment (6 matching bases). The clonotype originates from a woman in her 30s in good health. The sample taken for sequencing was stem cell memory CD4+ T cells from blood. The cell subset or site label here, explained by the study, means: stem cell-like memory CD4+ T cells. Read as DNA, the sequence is TGTGCCAGCAGCGCCGGGACATTTGGGCAGCCCCAGCATTTT. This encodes CASSAGTFGQPQHF.